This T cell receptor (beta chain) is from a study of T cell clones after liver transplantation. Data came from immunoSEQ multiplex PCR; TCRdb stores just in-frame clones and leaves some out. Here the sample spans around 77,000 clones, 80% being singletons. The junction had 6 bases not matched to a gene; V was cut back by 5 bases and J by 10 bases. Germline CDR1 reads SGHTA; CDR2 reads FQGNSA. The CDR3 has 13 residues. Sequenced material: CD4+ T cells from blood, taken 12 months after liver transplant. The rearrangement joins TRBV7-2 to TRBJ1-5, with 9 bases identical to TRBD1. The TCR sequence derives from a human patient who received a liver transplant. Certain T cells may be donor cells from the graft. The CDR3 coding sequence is TGTGCCAGCAGCACGGGACAGGGTAATCCCCAGCATTTT. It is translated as CASSTGQGNPQHF.